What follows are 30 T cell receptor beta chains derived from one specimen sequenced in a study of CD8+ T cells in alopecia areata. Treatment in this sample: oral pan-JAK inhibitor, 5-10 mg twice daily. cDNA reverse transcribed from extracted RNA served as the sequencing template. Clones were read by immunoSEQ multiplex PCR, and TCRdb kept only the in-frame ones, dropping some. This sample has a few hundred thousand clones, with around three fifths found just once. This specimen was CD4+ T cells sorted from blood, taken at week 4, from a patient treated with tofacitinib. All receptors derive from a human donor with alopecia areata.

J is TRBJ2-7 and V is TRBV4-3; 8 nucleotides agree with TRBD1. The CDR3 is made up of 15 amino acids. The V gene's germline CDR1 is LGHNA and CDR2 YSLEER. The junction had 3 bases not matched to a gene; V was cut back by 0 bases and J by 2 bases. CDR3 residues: CASSQDRGLTYEQYF. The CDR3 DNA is TGCGCCAGCAGCCAAGACAGGGGGCTAACCTACGAGCAGTACTTC.

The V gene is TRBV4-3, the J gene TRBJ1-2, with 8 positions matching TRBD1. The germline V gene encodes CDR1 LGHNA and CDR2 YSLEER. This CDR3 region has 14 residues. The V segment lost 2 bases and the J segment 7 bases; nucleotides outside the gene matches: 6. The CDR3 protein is CASSQLTGDLGYTF. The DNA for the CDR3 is TGCGCCAGCAGCCAACTGACAGGGGACCTTGGCTACACCTTC.

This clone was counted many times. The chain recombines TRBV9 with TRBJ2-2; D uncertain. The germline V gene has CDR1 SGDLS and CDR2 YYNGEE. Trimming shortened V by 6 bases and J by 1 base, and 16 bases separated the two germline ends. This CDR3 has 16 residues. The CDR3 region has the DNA TGTGCCAGCAATACCGAACGGCTCGAGAACACCGGGGAGCTGTTTTTT. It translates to CASNTERLENTGELFF.

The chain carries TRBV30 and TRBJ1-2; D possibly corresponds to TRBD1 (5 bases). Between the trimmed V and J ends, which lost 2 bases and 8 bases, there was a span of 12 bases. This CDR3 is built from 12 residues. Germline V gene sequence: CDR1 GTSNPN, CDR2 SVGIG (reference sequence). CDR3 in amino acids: CAWSRDRRGYTF. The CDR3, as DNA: TGTGCCTGGAGTCGGGACCGCCGGGGCTACACCTTC. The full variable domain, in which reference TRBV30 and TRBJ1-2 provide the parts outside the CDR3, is SQTIHQWPATLVQPVGSPLSLECTVEGTSNPNLYWYRQAAGRGLQLLFYSVGIGQISSEVPQNLSASRPQDRQFILSSKKLLLSDSGFYLCAWSRDRRGYTFGSGTRLTVV.

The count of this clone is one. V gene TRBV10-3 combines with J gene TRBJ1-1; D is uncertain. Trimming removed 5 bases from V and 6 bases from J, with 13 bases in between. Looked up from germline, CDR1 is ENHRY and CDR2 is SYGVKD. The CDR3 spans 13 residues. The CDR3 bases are TGTGCCATCAGTCGAGACCTTACCCCTGAAGCTTTCTTT. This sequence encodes CAISRDLTPEAFF.

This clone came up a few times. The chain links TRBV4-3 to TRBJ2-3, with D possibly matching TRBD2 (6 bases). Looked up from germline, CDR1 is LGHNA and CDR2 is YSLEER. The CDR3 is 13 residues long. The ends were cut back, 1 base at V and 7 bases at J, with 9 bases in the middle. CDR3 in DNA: TGCGCCAGCAGCCAAGGAGGAGGGAATACGCAGTATTTT. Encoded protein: CASSQGGGNTQYF.

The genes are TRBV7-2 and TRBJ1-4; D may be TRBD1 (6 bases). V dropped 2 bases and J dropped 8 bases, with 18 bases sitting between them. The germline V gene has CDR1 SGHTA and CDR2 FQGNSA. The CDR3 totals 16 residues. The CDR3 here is CASSLLFRGAEEKLFF. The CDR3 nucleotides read TGTGCCAGCAGCTTATTATTTCGGGGGGCGGAAGAAAAACTGTTTTTT. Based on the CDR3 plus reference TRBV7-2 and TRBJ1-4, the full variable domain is GAGVSQSPSNKVTEKGKDVELRCDPISGHTALYWYRQSLGQGLEFLIYFQGNSAPDKSGLPSDRFSAERTGGSVSTLTIQRTQQEDSAVYLCASSLLFRGAEEKLFFGSGTQLSVL.

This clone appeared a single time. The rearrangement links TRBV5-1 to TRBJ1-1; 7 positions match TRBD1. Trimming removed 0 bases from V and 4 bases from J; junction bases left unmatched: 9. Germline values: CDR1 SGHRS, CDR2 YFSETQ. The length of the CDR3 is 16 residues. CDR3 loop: CASSLDGTDWGTEAFF. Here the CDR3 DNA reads TGCGCCAGCAGCTTGGATGGGACAGATTGGGGCACTGAAGCTTTCTTT.

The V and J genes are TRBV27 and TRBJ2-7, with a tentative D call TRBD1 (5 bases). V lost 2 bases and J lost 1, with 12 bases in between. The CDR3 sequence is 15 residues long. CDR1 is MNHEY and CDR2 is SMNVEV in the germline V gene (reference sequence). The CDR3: CASSLVGPGSYEQYF. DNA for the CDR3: TGTGCCAGCAGTTTAGTGGGGCCTGGTTCCTACGAGCAGTACTTC.

CDR3 sequence reads: CARGTGNSPLHF. Written as DNA, the CDR3 is TGTGCCAGGGGGACAGGGAATTCACCCCTCCACTTT. The V gene is TRBV6-5, the J gene TRBJ1-6, with 9 bases matching TRBD1. Germline CDR1 is MNHEY and CDR2 is SVGAGI. This CDR3 spans 12 amino acids. V shed 9 bases and J 7 bases; nucleotides not matched to a gene: 1.

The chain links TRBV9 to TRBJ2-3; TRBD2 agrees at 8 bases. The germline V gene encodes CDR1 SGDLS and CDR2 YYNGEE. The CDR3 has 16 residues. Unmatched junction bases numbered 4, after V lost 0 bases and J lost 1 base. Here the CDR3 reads CASSVEVSGGTDTQYF. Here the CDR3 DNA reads TGTGCCAGCAGCGTAGAAGTTAGCGGGGGCACAGATACGCAGTATTTT.

Here the CDR3 reads CASSQVQVYQPQHF. CDR3 DNA sequence: TGTGCCAGCAGCCAAGTACAGGTTTATCAGCCCCAGCATTTT. The J gene is TRBJ1-5, the V gene TRBV14, with a tentative D call TRBD1 (5 bases). The CDR3 sequence is 14 residues long. V was shortened by 1 base and J by 5 bases, with 9 bases between the two germline ends. CDR1 is SGHDN and CDR2 is FVKESK in the germline V gene.

CDR3: CASRRSPQGGTDTQYF. CDR3 bases: TGTGCCAGCAGACGTAGTCCACAGGGTGGCACAGATACGCAGTATTTT. This chain connects TRBV2 to TRBJ2-3; weak D call: TRBD1 (6 bases). Germline V gene data show CDR1 as SNHLY and CDR2 as FYNNEI. Trimming pared 6 bases from V and 1 base from J, leaving 17 bases between. The CDR3 loop spans 16 amino acids.

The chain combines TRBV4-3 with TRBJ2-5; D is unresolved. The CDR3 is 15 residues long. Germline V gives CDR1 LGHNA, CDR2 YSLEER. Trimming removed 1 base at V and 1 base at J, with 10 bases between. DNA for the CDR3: TGCGCCAGCAGCCAAGTGGCGGATCGCCAAGAGACCCAGTACTTC. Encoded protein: CASSQVADRQETQYF.

The CDR3 region is CASSQDLSGLGAYNEQFF. The CDR3 DNA is TGCGCCAGCAGCCAAGATCTTAGCGGACTAGGAGCGTACAATGAGCAGTTCTTC. The rearrangement links TRBV4-3 to TRBJ2-1; 7 bases are shared with TRBD2. There are 18 residues in the CDR3. Germline V gene sequence: CDR1 LGHNA, CDR2 YSLEER. The trim removed 0 bases at V and 4 bases at J, leaving 12 bases unmatched.

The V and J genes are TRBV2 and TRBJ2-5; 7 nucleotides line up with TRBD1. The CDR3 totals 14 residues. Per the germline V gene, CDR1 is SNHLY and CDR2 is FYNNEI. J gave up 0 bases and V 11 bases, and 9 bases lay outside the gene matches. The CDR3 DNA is TGTGCCGGCACCCCGGGACAGTACCAAGAGACCCAGTACTTC. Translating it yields CAGTPGQYQETQYF.

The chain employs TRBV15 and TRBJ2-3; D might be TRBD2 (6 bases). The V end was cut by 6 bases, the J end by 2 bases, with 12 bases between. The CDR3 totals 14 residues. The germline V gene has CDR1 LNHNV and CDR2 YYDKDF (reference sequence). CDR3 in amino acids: CATSVRGPTDTQYF. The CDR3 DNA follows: TGTGCCACCAGTGTGCGGGGACCCACAGATACGCAGTATTTT.

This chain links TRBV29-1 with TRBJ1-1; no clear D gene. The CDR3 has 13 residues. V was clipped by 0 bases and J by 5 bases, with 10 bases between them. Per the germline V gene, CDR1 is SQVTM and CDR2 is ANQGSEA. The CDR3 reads CSVEEVVRTEAFF. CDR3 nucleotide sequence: TGCAGCGTTGAAGAGGTGGTTAGGACTGAAGCTTTCTTT.

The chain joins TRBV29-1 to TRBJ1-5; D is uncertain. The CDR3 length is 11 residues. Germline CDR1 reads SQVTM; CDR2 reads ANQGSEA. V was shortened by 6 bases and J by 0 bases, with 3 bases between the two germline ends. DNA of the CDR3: TGCAGCGTAGATAGCAATCAGCCCCAGCATTTT. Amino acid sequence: CSVDSNQPQHF.

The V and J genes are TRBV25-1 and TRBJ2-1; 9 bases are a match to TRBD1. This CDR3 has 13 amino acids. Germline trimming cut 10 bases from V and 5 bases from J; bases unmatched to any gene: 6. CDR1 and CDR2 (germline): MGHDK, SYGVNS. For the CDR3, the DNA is TGTGCCACCAGGGACAGGGTAAACAATGAGCAGTTCTTC. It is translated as CATRDRVNNEQFF.

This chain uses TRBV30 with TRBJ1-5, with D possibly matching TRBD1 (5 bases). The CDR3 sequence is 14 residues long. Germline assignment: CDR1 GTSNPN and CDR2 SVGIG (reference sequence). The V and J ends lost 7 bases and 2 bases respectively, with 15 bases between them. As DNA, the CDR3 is TGTGCCTTCAGGGAGCGGGCAGGCAATCAGCCCCAGCATTTT. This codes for CAFRERAGNQPQHF.

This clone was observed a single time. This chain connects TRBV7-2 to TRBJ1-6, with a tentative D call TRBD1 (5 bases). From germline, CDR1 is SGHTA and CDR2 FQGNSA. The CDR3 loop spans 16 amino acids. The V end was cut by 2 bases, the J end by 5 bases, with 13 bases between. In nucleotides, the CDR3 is TGTGCCAGCAGCTTAAATCCACAGGCTAATAATTCACCCCTCCACTTT. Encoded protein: CASSLNPQANNSPLHF.

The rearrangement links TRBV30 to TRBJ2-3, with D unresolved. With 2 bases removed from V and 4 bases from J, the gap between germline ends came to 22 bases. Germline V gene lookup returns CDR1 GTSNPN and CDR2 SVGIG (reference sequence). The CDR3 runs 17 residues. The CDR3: CAWSPLLPGVSADTQYF. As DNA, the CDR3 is TGTGCCTGGAGTCCCCTACTTCCTGGCGTTTCGGCAGATACGCAGTATTTT.

The CDR3 nucleotides are TGTGCCTGGAGTGTTATGACAAGATATGGAACAGATACGCAGTATTTT. It codes for CAWSVMTRYGTDTQYF. This rearrangement joins TRBV30 to TRBJ2-3, with D unclear. The CDR3 spans 16 residues. V dropped 0 bases and J dropped 3 bases, with 16 bases sitting between them. Germline V gene data show CDR1 as GTSNPN and CDR2 as SVGIG (reference sequence).

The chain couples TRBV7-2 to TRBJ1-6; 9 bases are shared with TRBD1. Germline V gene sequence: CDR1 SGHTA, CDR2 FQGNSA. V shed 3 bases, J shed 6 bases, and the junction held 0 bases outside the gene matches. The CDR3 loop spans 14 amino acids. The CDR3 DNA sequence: TGTGCCAGCAGCTTGGACAGGGGTAATTCACCCCTCCACTTT. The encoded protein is CASSLDRGNSPLHF.

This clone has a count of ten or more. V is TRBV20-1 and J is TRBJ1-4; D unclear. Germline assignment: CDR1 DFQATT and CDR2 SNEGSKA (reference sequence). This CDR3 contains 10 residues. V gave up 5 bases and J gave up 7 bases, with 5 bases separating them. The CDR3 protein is CSALVEKLFF. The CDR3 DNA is TGCAGTGCTTTGGTTGAAAAACTGTTTTTT.

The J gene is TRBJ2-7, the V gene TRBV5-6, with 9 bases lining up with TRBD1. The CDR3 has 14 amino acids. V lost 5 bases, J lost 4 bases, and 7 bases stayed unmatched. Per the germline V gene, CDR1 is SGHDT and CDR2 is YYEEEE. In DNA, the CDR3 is TGTGCCAGCAGACACGTGGACAGGGGATACGAGCAGTACTTC. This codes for CASRHVDRGYEQYF. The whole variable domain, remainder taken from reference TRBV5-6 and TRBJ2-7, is DAGVTQSPTHLIKTRGQQVTLRCSPKSGHDTVSWYQQALGQGPQFIFQYYEEEERQRGNFPDRFSGHQFPNYSSELNVNALLLGDSALYLCASRHVDRGYEQYFGPGTRLTVT.

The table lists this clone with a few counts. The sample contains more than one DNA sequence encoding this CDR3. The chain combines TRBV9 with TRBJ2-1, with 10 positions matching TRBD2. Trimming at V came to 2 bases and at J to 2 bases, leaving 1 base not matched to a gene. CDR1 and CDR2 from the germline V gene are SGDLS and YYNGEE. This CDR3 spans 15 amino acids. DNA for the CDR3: TGTGCCAGCAGCGTTAGCGGGGGGACCTACAATGAGCAGTTCTTC. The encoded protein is CASSVSGGTYNEQFF. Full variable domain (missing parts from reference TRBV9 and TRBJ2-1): DSGVTQTPKHLITATGQRVTLRCSPRSGDLSVYWYQQSLDQGLQFLIQYYNGEERAKGNILERFSAQQFPDLHSELNLSSLELGDSALYFCASSVSGGTYNEQFFGPGTRLTVL.

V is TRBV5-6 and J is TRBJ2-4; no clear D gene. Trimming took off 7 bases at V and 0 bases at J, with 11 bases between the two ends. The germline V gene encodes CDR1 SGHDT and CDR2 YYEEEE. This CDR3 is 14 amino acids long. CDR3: CASSLFLAKNIQYF. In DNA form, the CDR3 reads TGTGCCAGCTCCCTTTTCCTAGCCAAAAACATTCAGTACTTC. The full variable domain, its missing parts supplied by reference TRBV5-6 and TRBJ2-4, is DAGVTQSPTHLIKTRGQQVTLRCSPKSGHDTVSWYQQALGQGPQFIFQYYEEEERQRGNFPDRFSGHQFPNYSSELNVNALLLGDSALYLCASSLFLAKNIQYFGAGTRLSVL.

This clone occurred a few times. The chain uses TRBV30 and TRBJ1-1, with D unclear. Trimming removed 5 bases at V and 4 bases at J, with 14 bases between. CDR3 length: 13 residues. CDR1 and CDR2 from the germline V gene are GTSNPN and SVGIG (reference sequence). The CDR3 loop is CAWSRAGPTEAFF. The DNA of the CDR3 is TGTGCCTGGTCGAGAGCCGGTCCCACTGAAGCTTTCTTT.